The rows below give T cell receptor beta chains drawn from one sample of a study of metastatic and nonmetastatic thyroid tumors. TCRdb reanalyzed the PCR reads via MiXCR. The table has about 20,000 clones, around 30% seen once. Input material: tumor tissue. The receptors derive from a female donor with papillary thyroid cancer or a benign thyroid nodule (not recorded which). Some clones in this sample may be carry-over from other donors' samples. CDR3s include the opening cysteine and the closing phenylalanine or tryptophan. Fields, in order: V gene, D gene, J gene, clone size, CDR3 protein, CDR3 DNA. D genes are given only for firm matches. Not every row has a clone size; where given, it reads once, few, many or a size class.

v_gene: TRBV5-1; d_gene: .; j_gene: TRBJ1-2; abundance: .; CDR3aa: CASSLLLRNYGYTF; CDR3nt: TGCGCCAGCAGCTTGTTACTTCGGAACTATGGCTACACCTTC
v_gene: TRBV20-1; d_gene: TRBD2; j_gene: TRBJ2-1; abundance: once; CDR3aa: CSAAGLADNLGEQFF; CDR3nt: TGCAGTGCAGCCGGACTAGCGGATAACTTAGGTGAGCAGTTCTTC
v_gene: TRBV7-2; d_gene: TRBD2; j_gene: TRBJ2-1; abundance: .; CDR3aa: CASSATSVPVLF; CDR3nt: TGTGCCAGCAGCGCAACTAGCGTTCCGGTACTATTC
v_gene: TRBV20-1; d_gene: .; j_gene: TRBJ1-2; abundance: .; CDR3aa: CSARDQGARSGYTF; CDR3nt: TGCAGTGCTAGAGATCAAGGGGCGCGGAGCGGCTACACCTTC
v_gene: TRBV15; d_gene: TRBD1; j_gene: TRBJ1-1; abundance: medium-sized; CDR3aa: CATSRTNRGGRTEAFF; CDR3nt: TGTGCCACCAGCAGAACAAACAGGGGTGGTAGAACTGAAGCTTTCTTT
v_gene: TRBV3-1; d_gene: TRBD2; j_gene: TRBJ2-2; abundance: many; CDR3aa: CASSPRGLAGEVLFF; CDR3nt: TGTGCCAGCAGCCCGCGGGGACTAGCGGGGGAGGTGCTGTTTTTT
v_gene: TRBV30; d_gene: .; j_gene: TRBJ2-7; abundance: .; CDR3aa: CACSAMTGAYEQYF; CDR3nt: TGTGCCTGTAGCGCCATGACGGGGGCCTACGAGCAGTACTTC
v_gene: TRBV6-1; d_gene: .; j_gene: TRBJ2-3; abundance: many; CDR3aa: CASSETGIPDTQYF; CDR3nt: TGTGCCAGCAGTGAAACAGGGATCCCAGACACGCAGTATTTT
v_gene: TRBV3-1; d_gene: .; j_gene: TRBJ2-7; abundance: medium-sized; CDR3aa: CASSPERAGEQYF; CDR3nt: TGTGCCAGCAGCCCGGAGAGGGCTGGGGAGCAGTACTTC
v_gene: TRBV6-1; d_gene: TRBD1; j_gene: TRBJ2-7; abundance: medium-sized; CDR3aa: CASSHQGPGTVFYEQYF; CDR3nt: TGTGCCAGCAGCCATCAGGGACCTGGGACAGTATTTTACGAGCAGTACTTC
v_gene: TRBV6-2/TRBV6-3; d_gene: TRBD1; j_gene: TRBJ2-7; abundance: .; CDR3aa: CASSLRRYAPDRCEQYF; CDR3nt: TGTGCCAGCAGCCTACGCCGTTATGCCCCGGACAGGTGCGAGCAGTACTTC
v_gene: TRBV29-1; d_gene: TRBD2; j_gene: TRBJ2-3; abundance: .; CDR3aa: CSKIAGGGTDTQYF; CDR3nt: TGCAGCAAGATAGCGGGAGGGGGCACAGATACGCAGTATTTT
v_gene: TRBV30; d_gene: .; j_gene: TRBJ2-2; abundance: .; CDR3aa: CAWIRSARRTGELFF; CDR3nt: TGTGCCTGGATTCGGTCCGCCAGGCGAACCGGGGAGCTGTTTTTT
v_gene: TRBV6-1; d_gene: .; j_gene: TRBJ2-7; abundance: few; CDR3aa: CASLISGGYEQYF; CDR3nt: TGTGCCAGCTTAATCTCCGGTGGCTACGAGCAGTACTTC
v_gene: TRBV6-4; d_gene: .; j_gene: TRBJ2-3; abundance: few; CDR3aa: CASSKTATSTDTQYF; CDR3nt: TGTGCCAGCAGCAAGACAGCTACTAGCACAGATACGCAGTATTTT
v_gene: TRBV3-1; d_gene: .; j_gene: TRBJ2-5; abundance: .; CDR3aa: CASSQQLETQYF; CDR3nt: TGTGCCAGCAGCCAACAATTGGAGACCCAGTACTTC
v_gene: TRBV10-1; d_gene: TRBD1; j_gene: TRBJ1-6; abundance: .; CDR3aa: CASRRQGVGSYNSPLHF; CDR3nt: TGCGCCAGCAGGCGACAGGGGGTCGGCTCCTATAATTCACCCCTCCACTTT
v_gene: TRBV6-2/TRBV6-3; d_gene: .; j_gene: TRBJ1-2; abundance: .; CDR3aa: CASRYIGLNYGYTF; CDR3nt: TGTGCCAGCAGGTACATTGGACTTAACTATGGCTACACCTTC
v_gene: TRBV7-2; d_gene: TRBD2; j_gene: TRBJ2-7; abundance: .; CDR3aa: CASSEEAGTTYEQYF; CDR3nt: TGTGCCAGCAGTGAGGAAGCGGGAACAACCTACGAGCAGTACTTC
v_gene: TRBV7-2; d_gene: .; j_gene: TRBJ2-7; abundance: once; CDR3aa: CASSRNTGMGEQYF; CDR3nt: TGTGCCAGCAGCCGGAATACAGGGATGGGCGAGCAGTACTTC
v_gene: TRBV20-1; d_gene: .; j_gene: TRBJ2-7; abundance: .; CDR3aa: CSARGDRLYEQYF; CDR3nt: TGCAGTGCTAGAGGAGATCGACTCTACGAGCAGTACTTC
v_gene: TRBV20-1; d_gene: .; j_gene: TRBJ2-7; abundance: .; CDR3aa: CSARDLQGREQYF; CDR3nt: TGCAGTGCTAGAGATCTACAGGGCCGCGAGCAGTACTTC
v_gene: TRBV20-1; d_gene: .; j_gene: TRBJ2-3; abundance: few; CDR3aa: CSARQSTDTQYF; CDR3nt: TGCAGTGCTAGACAATCCACAGATACGCAGTATTTT
v_gene: TRBV5-8; d_gene: .; j_gene: TRBJ2-7; abundance: .; CDR3aa: CASSVVGLPHEQYF; CDR3nt: TGTGCCAGCAGCGTCGTAGGACTCCCCCACGAGCAGTACTTC
v_gene: TRBV29-1; d_gene: .; j_gene: TRBJ2-7; abundance: medium-sized; CDR3aa: CSVGLGEREYF; CDR3nt: TGCAGCGTTGGCCTGGGGGAGCGGGAGTACTTC